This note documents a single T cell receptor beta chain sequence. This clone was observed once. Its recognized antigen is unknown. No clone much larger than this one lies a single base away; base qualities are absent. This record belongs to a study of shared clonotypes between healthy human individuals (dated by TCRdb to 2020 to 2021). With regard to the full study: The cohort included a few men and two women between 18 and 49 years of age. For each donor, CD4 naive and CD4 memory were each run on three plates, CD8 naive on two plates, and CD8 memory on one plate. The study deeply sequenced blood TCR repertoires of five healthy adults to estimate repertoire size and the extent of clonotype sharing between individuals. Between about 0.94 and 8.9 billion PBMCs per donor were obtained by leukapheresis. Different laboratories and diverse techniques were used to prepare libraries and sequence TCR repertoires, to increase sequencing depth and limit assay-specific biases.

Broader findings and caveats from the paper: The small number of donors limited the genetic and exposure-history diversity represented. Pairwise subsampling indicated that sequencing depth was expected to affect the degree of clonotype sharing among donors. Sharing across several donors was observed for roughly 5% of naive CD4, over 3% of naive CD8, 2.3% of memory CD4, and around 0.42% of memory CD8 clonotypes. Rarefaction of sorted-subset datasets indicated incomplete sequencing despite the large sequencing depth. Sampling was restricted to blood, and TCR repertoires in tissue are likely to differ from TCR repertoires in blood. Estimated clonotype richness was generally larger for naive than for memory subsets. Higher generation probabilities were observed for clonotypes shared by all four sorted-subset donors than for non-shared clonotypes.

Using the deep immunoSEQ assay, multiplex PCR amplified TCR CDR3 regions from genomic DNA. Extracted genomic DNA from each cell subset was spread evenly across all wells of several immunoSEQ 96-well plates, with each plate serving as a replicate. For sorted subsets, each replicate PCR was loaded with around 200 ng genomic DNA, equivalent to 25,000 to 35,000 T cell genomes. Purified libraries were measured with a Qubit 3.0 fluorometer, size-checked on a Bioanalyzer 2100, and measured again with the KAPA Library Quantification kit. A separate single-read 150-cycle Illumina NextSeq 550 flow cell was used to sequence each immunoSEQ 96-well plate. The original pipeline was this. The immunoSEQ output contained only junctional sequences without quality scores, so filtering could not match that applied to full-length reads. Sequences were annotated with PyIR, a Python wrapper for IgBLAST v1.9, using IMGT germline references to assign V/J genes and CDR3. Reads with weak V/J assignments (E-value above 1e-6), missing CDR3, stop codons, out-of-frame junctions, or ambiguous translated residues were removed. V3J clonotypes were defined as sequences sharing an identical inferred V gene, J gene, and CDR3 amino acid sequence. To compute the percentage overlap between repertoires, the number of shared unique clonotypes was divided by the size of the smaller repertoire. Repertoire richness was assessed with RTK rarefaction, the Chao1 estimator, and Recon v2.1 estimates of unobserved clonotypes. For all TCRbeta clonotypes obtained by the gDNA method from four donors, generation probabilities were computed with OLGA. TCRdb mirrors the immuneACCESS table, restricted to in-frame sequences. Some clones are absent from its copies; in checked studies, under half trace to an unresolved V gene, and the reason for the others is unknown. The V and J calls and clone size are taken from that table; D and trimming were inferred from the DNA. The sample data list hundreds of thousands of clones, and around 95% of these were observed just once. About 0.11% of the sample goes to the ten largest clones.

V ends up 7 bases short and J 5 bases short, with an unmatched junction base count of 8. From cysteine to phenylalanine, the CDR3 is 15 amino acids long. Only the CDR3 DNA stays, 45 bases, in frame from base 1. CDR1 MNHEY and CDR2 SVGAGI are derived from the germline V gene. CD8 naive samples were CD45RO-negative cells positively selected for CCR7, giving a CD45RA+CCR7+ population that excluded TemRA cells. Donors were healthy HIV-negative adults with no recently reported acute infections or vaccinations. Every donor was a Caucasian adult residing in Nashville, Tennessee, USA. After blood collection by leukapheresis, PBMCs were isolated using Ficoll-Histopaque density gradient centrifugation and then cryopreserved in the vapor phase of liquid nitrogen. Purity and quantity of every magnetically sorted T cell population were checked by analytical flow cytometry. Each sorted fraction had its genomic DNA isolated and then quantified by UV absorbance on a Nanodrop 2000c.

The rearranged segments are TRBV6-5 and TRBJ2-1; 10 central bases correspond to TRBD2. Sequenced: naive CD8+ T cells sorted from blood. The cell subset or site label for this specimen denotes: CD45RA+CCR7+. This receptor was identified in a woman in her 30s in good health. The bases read TGTGCCAGCACCGAACCGGGACTAGCGAACAATGAGCAGTTCTTC. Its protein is CASTEPGLANNEQFF.